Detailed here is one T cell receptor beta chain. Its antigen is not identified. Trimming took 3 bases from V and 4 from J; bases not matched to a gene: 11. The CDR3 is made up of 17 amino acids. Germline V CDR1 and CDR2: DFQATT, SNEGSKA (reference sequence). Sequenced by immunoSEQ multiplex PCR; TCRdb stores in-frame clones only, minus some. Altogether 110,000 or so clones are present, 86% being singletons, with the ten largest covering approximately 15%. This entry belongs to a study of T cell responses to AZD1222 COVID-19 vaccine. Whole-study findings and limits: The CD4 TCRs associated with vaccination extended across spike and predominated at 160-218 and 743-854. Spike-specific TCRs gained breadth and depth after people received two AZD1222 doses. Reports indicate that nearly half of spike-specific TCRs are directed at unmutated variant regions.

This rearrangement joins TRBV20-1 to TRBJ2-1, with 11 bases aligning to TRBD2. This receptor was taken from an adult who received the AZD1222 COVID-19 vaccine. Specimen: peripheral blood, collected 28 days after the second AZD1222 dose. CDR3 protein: CSASRVAGGITYNEQFF. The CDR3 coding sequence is TGCAGTGCTAGTCGGGTAGCGGGAGGGATTACGTACAATGAGCAGTTCTTC.